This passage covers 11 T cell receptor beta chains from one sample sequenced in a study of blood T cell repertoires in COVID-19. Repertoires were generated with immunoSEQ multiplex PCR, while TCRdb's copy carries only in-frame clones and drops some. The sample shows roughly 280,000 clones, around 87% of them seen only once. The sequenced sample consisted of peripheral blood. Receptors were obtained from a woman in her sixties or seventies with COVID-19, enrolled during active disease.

The DNA for the CDR3 is TGTGCCAGCAGCCGGACTAGCGGGAGGGCCGGGGAGCTGTTTTTT. Residues: CASSRTSGRAGELFF. V gene TRBV7-8 combines with J gene TRBJ2-2; 15 bases align to TRBD2. The CDR3 loop spans 15 amino acids. V was clipped by 5 bases and J by 6 bases; unmatched bases: 1. Germline V gene sequence: CDR1 SGHVS, CDR2 FQNEAQ.

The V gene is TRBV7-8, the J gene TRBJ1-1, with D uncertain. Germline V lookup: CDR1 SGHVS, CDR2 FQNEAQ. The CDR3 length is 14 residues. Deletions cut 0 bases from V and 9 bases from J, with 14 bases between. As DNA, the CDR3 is TGTGCCAGCAGCTTAGCCACACCCCGCCCCCAAGCTTTCTTT. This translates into CASSLATPRPQAFF.

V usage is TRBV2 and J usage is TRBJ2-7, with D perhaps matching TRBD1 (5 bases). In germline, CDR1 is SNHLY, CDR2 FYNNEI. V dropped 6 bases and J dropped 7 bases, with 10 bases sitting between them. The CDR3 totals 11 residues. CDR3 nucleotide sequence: TGTGCCAGCAGAGACAGTGTGGAGCAGTACTTC. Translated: CASRDSVEQYF.

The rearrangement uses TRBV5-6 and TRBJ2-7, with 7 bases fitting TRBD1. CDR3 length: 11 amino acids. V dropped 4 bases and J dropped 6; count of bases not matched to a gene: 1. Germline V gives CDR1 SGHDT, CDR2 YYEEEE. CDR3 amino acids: CASSHRGEQYF. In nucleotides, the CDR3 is TGTGCCAGCAGCCACAGGGGCGAGCAGTACTTC.

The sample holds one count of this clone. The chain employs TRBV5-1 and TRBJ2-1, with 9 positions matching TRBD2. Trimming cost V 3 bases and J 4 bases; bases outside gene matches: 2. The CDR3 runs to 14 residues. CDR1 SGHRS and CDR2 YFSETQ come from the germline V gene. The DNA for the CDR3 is TGCGCCAGCAGCTCGACTAGCGGATACAATGAGCAGTTCTTC. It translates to CASSSTSGYNEQFF.

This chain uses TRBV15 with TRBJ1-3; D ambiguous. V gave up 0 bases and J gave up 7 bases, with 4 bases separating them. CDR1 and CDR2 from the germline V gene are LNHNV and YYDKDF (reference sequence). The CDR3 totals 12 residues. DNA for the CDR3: TGTGCCACCAGCAGAGATCGGAACACCATATATTTT. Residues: CATSRDRNTIYF.

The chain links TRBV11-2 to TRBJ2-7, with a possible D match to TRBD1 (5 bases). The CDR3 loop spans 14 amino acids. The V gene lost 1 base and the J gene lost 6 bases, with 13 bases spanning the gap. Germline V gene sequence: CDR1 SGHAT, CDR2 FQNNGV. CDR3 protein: CASSLVPGHIEQYF. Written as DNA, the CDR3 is TGTGCCAGCAGCTTAGTACCAGGGCATATCGAGCAGTACTTC.

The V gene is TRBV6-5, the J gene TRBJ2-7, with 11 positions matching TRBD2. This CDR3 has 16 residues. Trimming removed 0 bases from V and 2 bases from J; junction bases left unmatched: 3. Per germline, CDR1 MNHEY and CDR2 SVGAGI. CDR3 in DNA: TGTGCCAGCAGTTACTCAGGGACTAGCGGAACCTACGAGCAGTACTTC. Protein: CASSYSGTSGTYEQYF.

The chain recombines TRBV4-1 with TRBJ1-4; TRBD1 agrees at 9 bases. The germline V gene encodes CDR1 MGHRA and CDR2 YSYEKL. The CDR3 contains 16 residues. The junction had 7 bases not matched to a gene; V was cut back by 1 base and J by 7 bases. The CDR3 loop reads CASSQGDRAKGEKLFF. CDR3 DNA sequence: TGCGCCAGCAGCCAAGGGGACAGGGCCAAGGGTGAAAAACTGTTTTTT.

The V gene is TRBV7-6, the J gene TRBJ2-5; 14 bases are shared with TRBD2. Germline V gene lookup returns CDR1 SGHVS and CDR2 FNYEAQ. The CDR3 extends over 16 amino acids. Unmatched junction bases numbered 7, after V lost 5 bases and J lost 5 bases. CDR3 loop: CASSPTSGRGGETQYF. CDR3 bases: TGTGCCAGCAGCCCGACTAGCGGGAGGGGTGGGGAGACCCAGTACTTC.

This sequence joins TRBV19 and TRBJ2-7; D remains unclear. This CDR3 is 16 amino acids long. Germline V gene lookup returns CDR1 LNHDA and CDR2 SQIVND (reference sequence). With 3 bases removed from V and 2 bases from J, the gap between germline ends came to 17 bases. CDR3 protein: CASSISPFPEPYEQYF. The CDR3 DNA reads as TGTGCCAGTAGTATCTCTCCATTTCCGGAGCCCTACGAGCAGTACTTC.